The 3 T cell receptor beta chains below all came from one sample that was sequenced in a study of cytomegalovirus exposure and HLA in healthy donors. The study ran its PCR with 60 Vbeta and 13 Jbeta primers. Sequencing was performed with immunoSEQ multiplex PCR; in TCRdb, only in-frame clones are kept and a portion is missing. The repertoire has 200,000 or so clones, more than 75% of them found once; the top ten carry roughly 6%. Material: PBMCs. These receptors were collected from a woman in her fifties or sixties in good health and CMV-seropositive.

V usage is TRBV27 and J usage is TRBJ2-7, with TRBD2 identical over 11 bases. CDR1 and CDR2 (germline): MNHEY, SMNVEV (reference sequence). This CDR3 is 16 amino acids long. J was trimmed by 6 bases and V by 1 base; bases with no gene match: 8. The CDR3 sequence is CASSLYPSGGPREQYF. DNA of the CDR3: TGTGCCAGCAGTTTATACCCTAGCGGGGGGCCACGCGAGCAGTACTTC.

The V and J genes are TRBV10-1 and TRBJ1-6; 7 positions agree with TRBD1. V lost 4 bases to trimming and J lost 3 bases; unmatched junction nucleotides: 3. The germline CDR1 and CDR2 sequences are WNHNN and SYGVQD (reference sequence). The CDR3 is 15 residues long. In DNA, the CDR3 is TGCGCCAGCAGTGCCGACAGGGACTATAATTCACCCCTCCACTTT. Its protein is CASSADRDYNSPLHF.

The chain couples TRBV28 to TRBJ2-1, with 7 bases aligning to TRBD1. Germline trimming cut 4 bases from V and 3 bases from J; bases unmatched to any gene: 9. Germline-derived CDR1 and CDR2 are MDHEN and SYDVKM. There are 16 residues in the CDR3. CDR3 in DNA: TGTGCCAGCAGTTCCCCGACAGGGAATAACTACAATGAGCAGTTCTTC. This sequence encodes CASSSPTGNNYNEQFF.